These 25 T cell receptor beta chains originate from one sample sequenced in a study of vaccination and CD4 T cells after COVID-19. Documented treatment: approximately 10-day PBMC culture with coronavirus spike peptide pools or control peptides (ViraFEST assay). Oncomine TCR Beta short-read sequencing was applied to DNA from cultured CD4+ T cells. TCRdb recomputed calls from the PCR reads with MiXCR, one row per CDR3 protein. The sample holds 8,700 or so distinct CDR3 sequences, 65% to 70% seen once. The antigens of these receptors remain unknown. The material sequenced was CD4+ T cells from blood, cultured in vitro, taken before SARS-CoV-2 vaccination. These receptors were obtained from a human donor who had recovered from COVID-19.

This sequence joins TRBV28 and TRBJ1-1, with D hard to call. The CDR3 runs 13 residues. Germline CDR1 is MDHEN and CDR2 is SYDVKM. Trimming stripped 5 bases from V and 11 bases from J, with 18 bases between. DNA of the CDR3: TGTGCCAGCAGTACAACCCCGCGCCTCGCTGCTTTCTTT. Residues: CASSTTPRLAAFF.

A few counts support this clonotype. The chain recombines TRBV27 with TRBJ2-3; D is undetermined. V was trimmed by 5 bases and J by 0 bases, leaving 6 bases between them. Germline V gene data show CDR1 as MNHEY and CDR2 as SMNVEV (reference sequence). CDR3 length equals 13 residues. The CDR3 loop is CASSDYSTDTQYF. The CDR3 DNA follows: TGTGCCAGCAGTGATTATAGCACAGATACGCAGTATTTT.

The chain combines TRBV20-1 with TRBJ2-3; D call uncertain. Germline loops: CDR1 DFQATT, CDR2 SNEGSKA (reference sequence). CDR3 length equals 14 residues. Trimming removed 6 bases at V and 1 base at J, with 14 bases between. The chain's CDR3 is CSAVAPKGTDTQYF. The DNA for the CDR3 is TGCAGTGCCGTAGCTCCGAAAGGCACAGATACGCAGTATTTT.

This clonotype has just a few counts. The CDR3 is CSAGGLETQYF. The CDR3 DNA reads as TGCAGTGCTGGCGGATTGGAGACCCAGTACTTC. The V gene is TRBV20-1, the J gene TRBJ2-5; D unresolved. Looked up from germline, CDR1 is DFQATT and CDR2 is SNEGSKA (reference sequence). V was cut by 5 bases and J by 5 bases, with 9 bases left in between. CDR3 length: 11 amino acids.

In this sample, this clonotype turned up a few times. The V and J genes are TRBV30 and TRBJ1-5; the D is unclear. V gave up 2 bases and J gave up 6 bases, with 14 bases separating them. This CDR3 has 14 amino acids. Germline V gene sequence: CDR1 GTSNPN, CDR2 SVGIG (reference sequence). CDR3 protein: CAWSIDLRAQPQHF. The CDR3 nucleotides read TGTGCCTGGAGTATCGATCTGCGGGCTCAGCCCCAGCATTTT.

There are a few counts of this clonotype. V is TRBV6-5 and J is TRBJ2-1; the D is unclear. Germline V CDR1 and CDR2: MNHEY, SVGAGI. Trimming shortened V by 0 bases and J by 10 bases, and 13 bases separated the two germline ends. The CDR3 length is 14 residues. The CDR3 loop reads CASSYSPVSVEQFF. The CDR3 DNA reads as TGTGCCAGCAGTTACTCTCCCGTCTCGGTAGAGCAGTTCTTC.

The gene calls are TRBV20-1 and TRBJ2-3; the D gene is possibly TRBD2 (5 bases). V was pared by 5 bases and J by 1 base, with 13 bases between. This CDR3 is built from 14 residues. The germline V gene encodes CDR1 DFQATT and CDR2 SNEGSKA (reference sequence). CDR3 region: CSAFIGGGTDTQYF. Written as DNA, the CDR3 is TGCAGTGCTTTTATAGGAGGCGGCACAGATACGCAGTATTTT.

The J gene is TRBJ2-1, the V gene TRBV7-3; possibly TRBD2 for D (6 bases). Germline V CDR1 and CDR2: SGHTA, FQGTGA. This CDR3 comprises 14 residues. V was cut by 1 base and J by 9 bases, with 13 bases left in between. The CDR3 region has the DNA TGTGCCAGCAGCTTAAGCGGGGTAACGGGTGAGCAGTTCTTC. This encodes CASSLSGVTGEQFF.

The CDR3 DNA reads as TGTGCCAGCAGCGTGGGAGTTTATAATTCACCCCTCCACTTT. Translation gives CASSVGVYNSPLHF. The chain has TRBV7-6 and TRBJ1-6; D gene ambiguous. Germline values: CDR1 SGHVS, CDR2 FNYEAQ. Trimming removed 5 bases from V and 4 bases from J, with 9 bases in between. This CDR3 is 14 amino acids long.

The CDR3: CASTKGLEQFF. The DNA of the CDR3 is TGTGCCAGCACGAAGGGCCTCGAGCAGTTCTTC. The chain has TRBV6-1 and TRBJ2-1; no clear D. Germline lookup yields CDR1 MNHNS and CDR2 SASEGT. V was trimmed by 7 bases and J by 10 bases, leaving 11 bases between them. The CDR3 loop spans 11 amino acids.

V is TRBV25-1 and J is TRBJ1-1; 10 bases agree with TRBD1. Germline CDR1 and CDR2: MGHDK and SYGVNS. The CDR3 is made up of 14 amino acids. The V and J ends lost 9 bases and 4 bases, in that order; junction bases with no gene match: 8. The CDR3 DNA reads as TGTGCCAGTTCGCGGACAGGGGGGGGCACTGAAGCTTTCTTT. Its protein is CASSRTGGGTEAFF.

V is TRBV6-2 or TRBV6-3 and J is TRBJ1-6; D is possibly TRBD1 (6 bases). V was cut by 2 bases and J by 5 bases, with 10 bases left in between. The CDR3 totals 15 residues. Germline V gene lookup returns CDR1 MNHEY and CDR2 SVGEGT. CDR3 sequence reads: CASSYRGTNNSPLHF. As DNA, the CDR3 is TGTGCCAGCAGTTACCGAGGGACAAATAATTCACCCCTCCACTTT.

This clonotype was observed a handful of times. This chain uses TRBV7-2 with TRBJ1-1; unclear D gene. The CDR3 length is 15 residues. Trimming took off 5 bases at V and 4 bases at J, with 17 bases between the two ends. CDR1 and CDR2 from the germline V gene are SGHTA and FQGNSA. The CDR3 DNA reads TGTGCCAGCAGCCACTCGAGAGGGCAAGGCACTGAAGCTTTCTTT. This sequence encodes CASSHSRGQGTEAFF.

The J gene is TRBJ2-5, the V gene TRBV6-1; the D is unclear. The germline V gene has CDR1 MNHNS and CDR2 SASEGT. V gave up 6 bases and J gave up 7 bases, with 9 bases separating them. The CDR3 has 11 residues. CDR3 nucleotides: TGTGCCAGCAGCCACGCCGGGACCCAGTACTTC. This translates into CASSHAGTQYF.

The chain links TRBV6-2 or TRBV6-3 to TRBJ1-5; 9 positions agree with TRBD1. The CDR3 runs to 15 residues. The V gene's germline CDR1 is MNHEY and CDR2 SVGEGT. V was clipped by 6 bases and J by 4 bases; unmatched bases: 7. The CDR3 loop is CASRQQGARNQPQHF. CDR3 nucleotide sequence: TGTGCCAGCAGGCAACAGGGGGCGCGAAATCAGCCCCAGCATTTT.

This clonotype was counted a few times. This chain links TRBV6-2 or TRBV6-3 with TRBJ1-2; D is unclear. The germline gives CDR1 MNHEY, CDR2 SVGEGT. Trimming stripped 8 bases from V and 0 bases from J, with 13 bases between. The CDR3 consists of 14 residues. The CDR3: CASDTGGANYGYTF. CDR3 bases: TGTGCCAGCGACACGGGCGGGGCTAACTATGGCTACACCTTC.

This chain links TRBV6-5 with TRBJ2-5; D unresolved. V lost 0 bases, J lost 7 bases, and 9 bases lay in between. The CDR3 loop spans 13 amino acids. Germline CDR1 is MNHEY and CDR2 is SVGAGI. Here the CDR3 DNA reads TGTGCCAGCAGTTACTCCGACATGGGGACCCAGTACTTC. Its protein is CASSYSDMGTQYF.

The chain uses TRBV20-1 and TRBJ1-2; 7 bases align to TRBD1. The CDR3 contains 13 residues. The junction had 6 bases not matched to a gene; V was cut back by 4 bases and J by 4 bases. Germline CDR1 reads DFQATT; CDR2 reads SNEGSKA (reference sequence). The CDR3 region has the DNA TGCAGTGCTATACAGGGGACTATCTATGGCTACACCTTC. Translated, it gives CSAIQGTIYGYTF.

This chain joins TRBV24-1 and TRBJ2-7; weak D call: TRBD1 (6 bases). CDR3 length: 16 residues. Germline V gene data show CDR1 as KGHDR and CDR2 as SFDVKD. The V and J ends lost 1 base and 2 bases respectively, with 14 bases between them. The DNA of the CDR3 is TGTGCCACCAGTGATTTTACACAGGGAAGTACCTACGAGCAGTACTTC. This gives the protein CATSDFTQGSTYEQYF.

The chain joins TRBV28 to TRBJ2-3; 7 positions agree with TRBD2. Germline V gene data show CDR1 as MDHEN and CDR2 as SYDVKM. The CDR3 runs to 14 residues. V shed 3 bases and J 3 bases; nucleotides not matched to a gene: 3. Here the CDR3 DNA reads TGTGCCAGCAGTTTTCGGCGGGAGACAGATACGCAGTATTTT. It codes for CASSFRRETDTQYF.

The V call is TRBV3-1, the J call TRBJ1-5; no firm D call. The CDR3 totals 13 residues. CDR1 is LGHDT, CDR2 YNNKEL, per germline (reference sequence). V dropped 1 base and J dropped 0 bases, with 1 base sitting between them. As DNA, the CDR3 is TGTGCCAGCAGCCAAGGTAGCAATCAGCCCCAGCATTTT. Amino acid sequence: CASSQGSNQPQHF.

The table lists this clonotype with a few counts. This chain uses TRBV10-1 with TRBJ2-3, with 15 positions matching TRBD2. V lost 0 bases to trimming and J lost 4 bases; unmatched junction nucleotides: 8. CDR1 WNHNN and CDR2 SYGVQD come from the germline V gene (reference sequence). This CDR3 spans 19 amino acids. In nucleotides, the CDR3 is TGCGCCAGCAGTGAGTCCGCACAGGGACTAGCGGGAGGTTCAGATACGCAGTATTTT. It yields the protein CASSESAQGLAGGSDTQYF.

The chain recombines TRBV5-8 with TRBJ2-2, with no clear D. The CDR3 spans 13 residues. In germline, CDR1 is SGHTS, CDR2 YDEGEE. Between the trimmed V and J ends, which lost 3 bases and 6 bases, there was a span of 9 bases. The CDR3 coding sequence is TGTGCCAGCAGCTCCGGCTCTTCCGGGGAGCTGTTTTTT. This codes for CASSSGSSGELFF.

The chain recombines TRBV20-1 with TRBJ2-6; D not certain. Looked up from germline, CDR1 is DFQATT and CDR2 is SNEGSKA (reference sequence). This CDR3 spans 15 amino acids. V was pared by 4 bases and J by 0 bases, with 10 bases between. The chain's CDR3 is CSATVSNSGANVLTF. Here the CDR3 DNA reads TGCAGTGCTACCGTTAGTAACTCTGGGGCCAACGTCCTGACTTTC.

The J gene is TRBJ1-5, the V gene TRBV19; maybe TRBD1 (5 bases). Germline lookup yields CDR1 LNHDA and CDR2 SQIVND (reference sequence). This CDR3 is 17 amino acids long. V was clipped by 6 bases and J by 7 bases, with 25 bases between them. CDR3 loop: CASRSLLRGAVGQPQHF. In nucleotides, the CDR3 is TGTGCCAGTAGATCCCTCCTGAGGGGAGCAGTTGGACAGCCCCAGCATTTT.